This is a list of T cell receptor beta chains from one sample in a study of CD8 T cells in ankylosing spondylitis. Each CDR3 protein gets one entry after TCRdb re-called the 5' RACE reads with MiXCR. Of roughly 700,000 distinct CDR3 sequences in the sample, around 19% are singletons; the top ten hold 15% to 20%. Sample: blood, either unsorted or a sorted T cell fraction (not recorded which). These receptors originate from a male donor with ankylosing spondylitis. Each CDR3 is given without its conserved first and last residue.

TRBV4-3	TRBJ2-1	ASSPRLAGVYEQF
TRBV3-1	TRBJ2-1	ASSQAPAEQF
TRBV11-2	TRBJ2-3	ASSLVRGDRDITDTQY
TRBV9	TRBJ1-2	ASSAPDRGLGYGYT
TRBV7-9	TRBJ2-3	ASSSPIAGPTDTQY
TRBV15	TRBJ2-2	ATSRDYGELF
TRBV10-3	TRBJ1-2	AISEGGAYGYT
TRBV4-1	TRBJ2-7	ASSQGPGSYEQY
TRBV29-1	TRBJ2-1	SVWGGGPKYNEQF
TRBV7-6	TRBJ2-6	ASSWMGQGTSGANVLT
TRBV20-1	TRBJ1-5	SARTGSQPQH
TRBV30	TRBJ1-5	AWSASIFSNQPQH
TRBV27	TRBJ1-6	ASSPQVIGRSLH
TRBV7-9	TRBJ2-7	ASSLQSSYEQY
TRBV5-5	TRBJ2-7	ASSLETYGEQY
TRBV20-1	TRBJ1-6	SAGGTGNNSPLH
TRBV7-8	TRBJ2-7	ASSETGRSYEQY
TRBV12-3/TRBV12-4	TRBJ1-4	ASSFPLSGRDNEKLF
TRBV20-1	TRBJ2-7	SATTGTGPEQY
TRBV12-3/TRBV12-4	TRBJ2-1	ASSLSSGGGEQF
TRBV7-2	TRBJ2-2	ASSLFGGSNTGELF
TRBV19	TRBJ2-7	ATLAGAGYEQY
TRBV20-1	TRBJ1-2	SARQGGHGYT
TRBV4-2	TRBJ2-7	ASSQEVSQAYEQY
TRBV6-5	TRBJ2-7	ASSYSSGQGSSYEQY
TRBV19	TRBJ2-7	ASSPDSFYEQY
TRBV7-8	TRBJ1-1	ASSLRSRDTEAF
TRBV20-1	TRBJ2-5	SARDFGGGMWETQY
TRBV9	TRBJ1-2	ASSVDGTERYGYT
TRBV9	TRBJ2-7	ASSPPGVEYEQY
TRBV5-1	TRBJ2-1	ASSHAPGDEQF
TRBV7-8	TRBJ2-1	ASSLGLAGGPNEQF
TRBV18	TRBJ1-1	ASSPGAGQRTEAF
TRBV15	TRBJ2-7	ATSRGTSGRALSPYEQY
TRBV27	TRBJ1-6	ASSGTGYNSPLH
TRBV5-1	TRBJ1-2	ASSPDFPANYGYT
TRBV20-1	TRBJ2-1	SARDVGTRSYNEQF
TRBV11-2	TRBJ1-6	ASSPWDSYNSPLH
TRBV29-1	TRBJ2-7	SVANYEQY
TRBV5-1	TRBJ1-1	ASSQGQAEAF
TRBV5-4	TRBJ1-1	ASSNLGGAGTEAF
TRBV20-1	TRBJ1-5	SAYPGQGGQPQH